One and the same sample provided the 24 T cell receptor beta chains below, sequenced in a study of blood T cells in healthy people across ages (dated by TCRdb to 2015 to 2017). Library creation used 5' RACE. These reads were obtained on an Illumina HiSeq 2500. A second PCR of about 7 to 12 cycles was run with a J-beta primer mix and a sample-barcoded 5' primer. Through fastp at Q25 and MiXCR, TCRdb rebuilt clones from the public reads, retaining in-frame beta chains. Each entry merges the rows of one CDR3 protein and shows their most common DNA and genes. This sample is represented by 1 million or so distinct CDR3 sequences; under 55% of them were singletons. The top ten hold about 20% of the sample. Sequencing used blood. The receptors were sampled from a woman aged 55-69 years in good health.

In its sample, this clonotype was seen a few times. J is TRBJ2-1 and V is TRBV12-3 or TRBV12-4, with 15 bases lining up with TRBD2. Trimming cost V 3 bases and J 7 bases; bases outside gene matches: 7. This CDR3 region has 17 residues. The CDR3 nucleotides read TGTGCCAGCAGTTTCGGACTAGCGGGAGGGCTGGGGAATGAGCAGTTCTTC. The encoded protein is CASSFGLAGGLGNEQFF.

V usage is TRBV20-1 and J usage is TRBJ2-7; 14 nucleotides match TRBD2. The CDR3 has 17 amino acids. Germline lookup yields CDR1 DFQATT and CDR2 SNEGSKA (reference sequence). V was clipped by 5 bases and J by 3 bases; unmatched bases: 12. The DNA for the CDR3 is TGCAGTGCTTCATACGGGACTAGCGGGAGATTAGTCTACGAGCAGTACTTC. Its protein is CSASYGTSGRLVYEQYF.

This clonotype appeared many times. The chain uses TRBV10-3 and TRBJ2-5, with D unclear. The germline CDR1 and CDR2 sequences are ENHRY and SYGVKD. The CDR3 runs 14 residues. The ends were cut back, 3 bases at V and 5 bases at J, with 13 bases in the middle. Here the CDR3 DNA reads TGTGCCATCAGTGAAGGCGAGTCTTCGGAGACCCAGTACTTC. Protein: CAISEGESSETQYF.

This clonotype was seen a handful of times. CDR3 in DNA: TGTGCCAGCAGCGGACTAGTGTCGGATACGCAGTATTTT. Protein: CASSGLVSDTQYF. J is TRBJ2-3 and V is TRBV6-2 or TRBV6-3; 7 nucleotides align to TRBD2. The CDR3 length is 13 residues. J was trimmed by 6 bases and V by 6 bases; bases with no gene match: 6. CDR1 is MNHEY and CDR2 is SVGEGT in the germline V gene.

The chain recombines TRBV6-1 with TRBJ1-5, with TRBD1 matching over 11 bases. V shed 1 base, J shed 6 bases, and the junction held 5 bases outside the gene matches. CDR1 is MNHNS and CDR2 is SASEGT in the germline V gene. CDR3 size: 16 residues. As DNA, the CDR3 is TGTGCCAGCAGTGAAGGAAGGACAGGGGGCATTCAGCCCCAGCATTTT. This gives the protein CASSEGRTGGIQPQHF.

The sample holds a few counts of this clonotype. The chain employs TRBV6-5 and TRBJ2-7; D remains ambiguous. Per the germline V gene, CDR1 is MNHEY and CDR2 is SVGAGI. V was trimmed by 3 bases and J by 6 bases, leaving 12 bases between them. CDR3 length: 13 amino acids. The CDR3 loop is CASSYRVLGEQYF. The CDR3 coding sequence is TGTGCCAGCAGTTATAGGGTTTTGGGCGAGCAGTACTTC.

The rearrangement links TRBV6-6 to TRBJ2-7; tentative D call: TRBD1 (5 bases). Germline V CDR1 and CDR2: MNHNY, SVGAGI (reference sequence). CDR3 length equals 14 residues. V lost 4 bases and J lost 3, with 13 bases in between. This chain's CDR3 is CASSWTLSDYEQYF. The CDR3 region has the DNA TGTGCCAGCAGTTGGACACTAAGTGACTACGAGCAGTACTTC.

Details on this clonotype: This may be a read error, as it is one base from a much larger clone. V is TRBV12-3 or TRBV12-4 and J is TRBJ2-5; D possibly corresponds to TRBD1 (6 bases). This CDR3 region has 13 residues. The CDR3 DNA reads TGTGCCAGCACGGGACAACTTGAAGAGGCCCAGTACTTC. This translates into CASTGQLEEAQYF.

The V gene is TRBV12-3 or TRBV12-4, the J gene TRBJ2-4; maybe TRBD2 (5 bases). The V gene lost 5 bases and the J gene lost 13 bases, with 24 bases spanning the gap. The CDR3 covers 15 residues. In DNA, the CDR3 is TGTGCCAGCAGTGGCCGACTAACGGGGAAGGGTGAGCAGTACTTC. This sequence encodes CASSGRLTGKGEQYF.

The J gene is TRBJ2-7, the V gene TRBV27; tentative D call: TRBD2 (6 bases). The CDR3 contains 15 residues. Germline lookup yields CDR1 MNHEY and CDR2 SMNVEV (reference sequence). The V gene lost 3 bases and the J gene lost 2 bases, with 14 bases spanning the gap. CDR3 amino acids: CASSFEAGPPYEQYF. The CDR3 DNA reads as TGTGCCAGCAGTTTTGAGGCGGGACCCCCCTACGAGCAGTACTTC.

The rearrangement uses TRBV7-9 and TRBJ2-7; tentative D call: TRBD2 (5 bases). In germline, CDR1 is SEHNR, CDR2 FQNEAQ (reference sequence). Trimming cost V 5 bases and J 0 bases, with 14 bases left between them. The CDR3 has 15 residues. The CDR3 spells CASSEGDPRSYEQYF. CDR3 DNA sequence: TGTGCCAGCAGCGAGGGAGACCCGCGCTCCTACGAGCAGTACTTC.

The rearrangement uses TRBV11-1 and TRBJ2-7; D not resolved. The CDR3 consists of 14 residues. Germline CDR1 reads SGHAT; CDR2 reads FQDESV (reference sequence). Between the trimmed V and J ends, which lost 1 base and 3 bases, there was a span of 10 bases. The CDR3: CASSLESSFYEQYF. The DNA for the CDR3 is TGTGCCAGCAGCTTAGAATCCAGTTTCTACGAGCAGTACTTC.

This clonotype came up a few times. The V gene is TRBV5-6, the J gene TRBJ2-1; 15 nucleotides line up with TRBD2. The DNA end is more similar to TRBJ2-7, so the J call may be wrong. The CDR3 has 17 residues. CDR1 is SGHDT and CDR2 is YYEEEE in the germline V gene. This CDR3 reads CASSSAGTSGRIAEQYF. The CDR3 DNA reads as TGTGCCAGCAGCAGTGCCGGGACTAGCGGGAGGATAGCCGAGCAGTACTTC.

The chain links TRBV5-1 to TRBJ2-7, with TRBD2 matching 9 bases. The germline gives CDR1 SGHRS, CDR2 YFSETQ. Unmatched junction bases numbered 6, after V lost 5 bases and J lost 3 bases. The CDR3 covers 14 residues. As DNA, the CDR3 is TGCGCCAGCAGTCGTAGCGGGAGTGACTACGAGCAGTACTTC. Encoded protein: CASSRSGSDYEQYF.

This clonotype has only a few counts. CDR3 sequence reads: CASNAGLTDTQYF. In DNA, the CDR3 is TGTGCCAGCAATGCTGGACTCACAGATACGCAGTATTTT. The J gene is TRBJ2-3, the V gene TRBV12-3 or TRBV12-4; the D gene is possibly TRBD2 (5 bases). The germline V and J ends were trimmed by 7 bases and 2 bases, with 10 bases remaining between them. This CDR3 comprises 13 residues.

V and J are TRBV13 and TRBJ2-1; maybe TRBD1 (5 bases). The V end lost 6 bases, the J end lost 0 bases, and 12 bases lay between the germline ends. This CDR3 has 15 residues. Per the germline V gene, CDR1 is PRHDT and CDR2 is FYEKMQ (reference sequence). CDR3 amino acids: CASRTKTDSYNEQFF. The CDR3, as DNA: TGTGCCAGCAGGACCAAGACAGACTCCTACAATGAGCAGTTCTTC.

This chain joins TRBV12-3 or TRBV12-4 and TRBJ1-5; D unclear. V was cut by 3 bases and J by 9 bases, with 15 bases left in between. The CDR3 is made up of 14 amino acids. In DNA form, the CDR3 reads TGTGCCAGCAGTTTGGCCTTTCGCGAGGGGCCCCAGCATTTT. Protein sequence: CASSLAFREGPQHF.

The chain combines TRBV28 with TRBJ2-2; the D gene is possibly TRBD2 (6 bases). The CDR3 consists of 14 residues. V lost 5 bases to trimming and J lost 6 bases, with 13 bases between them. Germline V lookup: CDR1 MDHEN, CDR2 SYDVKM. CDR3 amino acids: CASSVGAGSGELFF. Written as DNA, the CDR3 is TGTGCCAGCAGTGTCGGTGCGGGGTCCGGGGAGCTGTTTTTT. Combining the CDR3 with reference TRBV28 and TRBJ2-2 gives the whole variable domain DVKVTQSSRYLVKRTGEKVFLECVQDMDHENMFWYRQDPGLGLRLIYFSYDVKMKEKGDIPEGYSVSREKKERFSLILESASTNQTSMYLCASSVGAGSGELFFGEGSRLTVL.

This clonotype was counted between two and nine times. The V and J genes are TRBV4-2 and TRBJ2-5; no clear D gene. This CDR3 spans 16 amino acids. Trimming removed 0 bases at V and 5 bases at J, with 16 bases between. Germline V gene sequence: CDR1 LGHNA, CDR2 YNFKEQ. The CDR3 loop reads CASSQDRGSGRETQYF. The CDR3 coding sequence is TGTGCCAGCAGCCAAGATCGCGGTTCTGGGCGGGAGACCCAGTACTTC.

The count of this clonotype is one. This rearrangement joins TRBV4-1 to TRBJ2-7, with no clear D. Trimming stripped 0 bases from V and 1 base from J, with 7 bases between. The CDR3 extends over 14 amino acids. CDR1 MGHRA and CDR2 YSYEKL come from the germline V gene. The DNA for the CDR3 is TGCGCCAGCAGCCAAGAGCTCACTTCCTACGAGCAGTACTTC. Its protein product is CASSQELTSYEQYF.

About this clonotype: The junction does not match germline at one end; this may be a read error. The V gene is TRBV20-1, the J gene TRBJ2-1, with 8 bases matching TRBD2. The CDR3 spans 15 residues. CDR1 DFQATT and CDR2 SNEGSKA come from the germline V gene (reference sequence). The CDR3 region has the DNA TGCGGTGCTAGAACCCTAAGCGGGAGTTACAATGAGCAGTTCTTC. It translates to CGARTLSGSYNEQFF.

This clonotype was seen a few times. This rearrangement joins TRBV27 to TRBJ1-1; 8 bases are shared with TRBD1. Trimming cost V 5 bases and J 4 bases; bases outside gene matches: 9. The CDR3 loop spans 15 amino acids. Looked up from germline, CDR1 is MNHEY and CDR2 is SMNVEV (reference sequence). The CDR3 region is CASSLSTGAVTEAFF. The CDR3 DNA reads TGTGCCAGCAGTCTCTCGACAGGGGCGGTCACTGAAGCTTTCTTT.

As regards this clonotype: A read error may explain this, as a much larger clone is one base away. The V call is TRBV7-6, the J call TRBJ2-5, with a possible D match to TRBD1 (5 bases). The length of the CDR3 is 13 residues. Trimming took off 5 bases at V and 1 base at J, with 8 bases between the two ends. The germline gives CDR1 SGHVS, CDR2 FNYEAQ. The CDR3 DNA reads as TGTGCCAGCAGCGACAGTGTCCAAGAGACCCAGTACTTC. It is translated as CASSDSVQETQYF.

The chain is built from TRBV18 and TRBJ2-5; 11 bases map to TRBD1. The V gene end was trimmed by 1 base and the J gene end by 2 bases; junction bases not matched to a gene: 9. The CDR3 runs to 18 residues. In germline, CDR1 is KGHSH, CDR2 LQKENI. The CDR3 reads CASSPLRQGQGVQETQYF. CDR3 in DNA: TGTGCCAGCTCACCACTGCGGCAGGGACAGGGGGTTCAAGAGACCCAGTACTTC.